The 14 T cell receptor beta chains below were found in one sample sequenced in a study of blood T cell repertoires in COVID-19. Profiled with immunoSEQ multiplex PCR; TCRdb holds only in-frame clones, not every one. The sample shows about 12,000 clones, about 88% of them seen only once. Sequenced material: peripheral blood. These receptors came from a human donor in a cohort sampled during active COVID-19.

The V call is TRBV4-1, the J call TRBJ1-3; 9 nucleotides align to TRBD1. The CDR3 extends over 18 amino acids. J gave up 1 base and V 2 bases, and 9 bases lay outside the gene matches. Germline-derived CDR1 and CDR2 are MGHRA and YSYEKL. The CDR3 bases are TGCGCCAGCAGCCAAACAGGGGGCGAGCTTGGATCTGGAAACACCATATATTTT. Translated, it gives CASSQTGGELGSGNTIYF.

This sequence joins TRBV15 and TRBJ2-2; 9 bases align to TRBD2. Losses at the gene ends were 3 bases for V and 6 bases for J; bases not matched to a gene: 5. The germline gives CDR1 LNHNV, CDR2 YYDKDF (reference sequence). The CDR3 runs to 15 residues. The CDR3 here is CATSRGGTSPGELFF. CDR3 bases: TGTGCCACCAGCAGGGGGGGGACTAGCCCCGGGGAGCTGTTTTTT.

This chain connects TRBV4-1 to TRBJ2-3; 8 nucleotides agree with TRBD2. The germline gives CDR1 MGHRA, CDR2 YSYEKL. The CDR3 sequence is 16 residues long. V shed 1 base and J 1 base; nucleotides not matched to a gene: 4. The CDR3 nucleotides read TGCGCCAGCAGCCAAGGCCCAGCGGGGGGCACAGATACGCAGTATTTT. It codes for CASSQGPAGGTDTQYF.

V usage is TRBV6-2 or TRBV6-3 and J usage is TRBJ1-2, with 8 bases lining up with TRBD1. This CDR3 contains 14 residues. The trim removed 6 bases at V and 0 bases at J, leaving 3 bases unmatched. Per germline, CDR1 MNHEY and CDR2 SVGEGT. As DNA, the CDR3 is TGTGCCAGCAGCGGACAGGGAGCTAACTATGGCTACACCTTC. Amino acid sequence: CASSGQGANYGYTF.

This CDR3 reads CASSKQGDEQYF. In DNA form, the CDR3 reads TGTGCCAGCAGCAAACAGGGGGACGAGCAGTACTTC. V is TRBV21-1 and J is TRBJ2-7; the table's D gene call, TRBD1, was not cross checked with the DNA. TRBV21-1 is classified as a pseudogene. This CDR3 region has 12 residues.

The chain combines TRBV9 with TRBJ2-1; a possible D gene is TRBD2 (5 bases). The CDR3 runs to 12 residues. The ends were cut back, 2 bases at V and 7 bases at J, with 7 bases in the middle. Germline CDR1 reads SGDLS; CDR2 reads YYNGEE. This CDR3 is CASSVGENEQFF. The CDR3 DNA reads TGTGCCAGCAGCGTCGGGGAGAATGAGCAGTTCTTC.

The chain is built from TRBV18 and TRBJ2-5; the D gene is possibly TRBD1 (7 bases). V gave up 1 base and J gave up 3 bases, with 24 bases separating them. The CDR3 has 19 residues. Germline CDR1 reads KGHSH; CDR2 reads LQKENI. The CDR3 region has the DNA TGTGCCAGCTCACCACTTCGCCGCAGGGAGGTTGGGACAGAAGAGACCCAGTACTTC. Residues: CASSPLRRREVGTEETQYF.

V and J are TRBV28 and TRBJ2-1; a weak D match, TRBD2 (6 bases). V was pared by 2 bases and J by 0 bases, with 11 bases between. CDR1 and CDR2 from the germline V gene are MDHEN and SYDVKM. CDR3 length: 16 amino acids. CDR3 in DNA: TGTGCCAGCAGTTTACCGGGAGTAGACTCCTACAATGAGCAGTTCTTC. The encoded protein is CASSLPGVDSYNEQFF.

The chain is built from TRBV5-5 and TRBJ1-2; 9 positions match TRBD1. Looked up from germline, CDR1 is SGHKS and CDR2 is YYEKEE (reference sequence). V was pared by 4 bases and J by 7 bases, with 8 bases of the junction left unmatched. CDR3 size: 14 residues. CDR3: CASSPGQGVGGYTF. The CDR3 DNA reads as TGTGCCAGCAGCCCGGGACAGGGCGTGGGTGGCTACACCTTC.

The chain couples TRBV7-7 to TRBJ2-5, with 8 positions matching TRBD2. The CDR3 is 15 residues long. With V trimmed by 1 base and J by 5 bases, 6 bases remained unmatched. CDR1 SSHAT and CDR2 FNYEAQ come from the germline V gene (reference sequence). Here the CDR3 DNA reads TGTGCCAGCAGCTTAGTCGGGGGGGGAGTGGAGACCCAGTACTTC. Its protein is CASSLVGGGVETQYF.

The chain combines TRBV10-1 with TRBJ1-6; TRBD1 matches 7 bases. CDR1 is WNHNN and CDR2 is SYGVQD in the germline V gene (reference sequence). This CDR3 comprises 16 residues. Trimming cost V 3 bases and J 2 bases; bases outside gene matches: 4. The CDR3 nucleotides are TGCGCCAGCAGTGACCCGAGGGGGCCCTATAATTCACCCCTCCACTTT. It yields the protein CASSDPRGPYNSPLHF.

The chain has TRBV7-9 and TRBJ1-4, with a possible D match to TRBD1 (5 bases). V shed 3 bases and J shed 10 bases, with 15 bases lying between them. CDR1 SEHNR and CDR2 FQNEAQ come from the germline V gene (reference sequence). The CDR3 has 14 amino acids. The CDR3 nucleotides are TGTGCCAGCAGCTTCGGGACGTCGGGGGGAAAACTGTTTTTT. Translating it yields CASSFGTSGGKLFF.

V and J are TRBV30 and TRBJ1-5; D may be TRBD1 (6 bases). Trimming left V 2 bases short and J 7 bases short, with 9 bases between. Per germline, CDR1 GTSNPN and CDR2 SVGIG (reference sequence). This CDR3 has 12 residues. In DNA form, the CDR3 reads TGTGCCTGGAGTAAACAGGGCCAGCCCCAGCATTTT. This encodes CAWSKQGQPQHF.

This clone was picked up one time. The rearrangement links TRBV10-2 to TRBJ1-5; D gene unclear. The length of the CDR3 is 16 residues. Between the trimmed V and J ends, which lost 0 bases and 5 bases, there was a span of 14 bases. Per the germline V gene, CDR1 is WSHSY and CDR2 is SAAADI. The CDR3 here is CASSESISFNYQPQHF. CDR3 nucleotide sequence: TGCGCCAGCAGTGAGTCGATCTCTTTTAACTATCAGCCCCAGCATTTT.